These T cell receptor beta chains were read from a single sample in a study of T cell responses to AZD1222 COVID-19 vaccine. The data were produced by immunoSEQ multiplex PCR, yet TCRdb's version contains in-frame clones alone and is incomplete. Of around 200,000 clones listed, roughly 93% are singletons. The sequences come from peripheral blood, collected on day 0 of AZD1222 vaccination. The receptors here all came from an adult in good health. Both conserved end residues are part of each CDR3. D genes are given only for firm matches. Expanded clones get a size class; other rows say once, few or many, or leave the size out.

CASSAAGTSGAYF TGTGCCAGCAGCGCCGCCGGGACTAGCGGGGCGTACTTC TRBJ2-5 TRBD2 NA TRBV7-2
CASSQDSGYTF TGTGCCAGCAGCCAAGACAGTGGCTACACCTTC TRBJ1-2 NA NA TRBV14
CASSQAKAGGLETQYF TGTGCCAGCAGCCAAGCCAAAGCGGGAGGTTTAGAGACCCAGTACTTC TRBJ2-5 TRBD2 NA TRBV3-1/TRBV3-2
CASSEWAKNIQYF TGTGCCAGCAGTGAATGGGCCAAAAACATTCAGTACTTC TRBJ2-4 NA NA TRBV2
CATRGDGATNEKLFF TGTGCCACCAGAGGAGACGGCGCAACTAATGAAAAACTGTTTTTT TRBJ1-4 NA NA TRBV24-1
CASSSRARDTQYF TGTGCCAGCAGCTCGAGGGCGCGGGATACGCAGTATTTT TRBJ2-3 NA NA TRBV7-3
CASRGRWQGAPEAFF TGTGCCAGCAGAGGTCGCTGGCAGGGGGCACCTGAAGCTTTCTTT TRBJ1-1 TRBD1 NA TRBV27
CASSSGTGVGYTF TGTGCCAGCAGTTCCGGGACAGGGGTCGGCTACACCTTC TRBJ1-2 TRBD1 NA TRBV6-4
CASSSGQGARNTIYF TGTGCCAGCAGTTCAGGACAGGGGGCACGTAACACCATATATTTT TRBJ1-3 TRBD1 NA TRBV28
CASSLQTSTTEAFF TGCGCCAGCAGCTTACAGACGAGTACCACTGAAGCTTTCTTT TRBJ1-1 NA once TRBV4-3
CASSLTGTGDYEQYF TGTGCCAGCAGTCTTACCGGGACAGGGGACTACGAGCAGTACTTC TRBJ2-7 TRBD1 once TRBV27
CASSLNSGTPSNQPQHF TGTGCCAGCAGCTTAAATTCCGGGACACCCAGCAATCAGCCCCAGCATTTT TRBJ1-5 NA NA TRBV5-8
CASSIGTFNQPQHF TGTGCCAGTAGTATAGGAACCTTTAATCAGCCCCAGCATTTT TRBJ1-5 NA NA TRBV19
CASSPGHFTDTQYF TGTGCCAGCAGCCCCGGACACTTCACAGATACGCAGTATTTT TRBJ2-3 NA NA TRBV7-2
CASSLASGNTEAFF TGTGCCAGCAGTTTGGCCTCAGGGAACACTGAAGCTTTCTTT TRBJ1-1 NA NA TRBV28
CASSYLEAPMNTEAFF TGTGCCAGCAGTTATTTGGAGGCTCCAATGAACACTGAAGCTTTCTTT TRBJ1-1 NA NA TRBV6-5
CASSLQGVNEKLFF TGTGCCAGCAGCTTGCAGGGGGTTAATGAAAAACTGTTTTTT TRBJ1-4 TRBD1 NA TRBV7-9
CSVEQGATEAFF TGCAGCGTTGAACAGGGGGCAACTGAAGCTTTCTTT TRBJ1-1 TRBD1 NA TRBV29-1
CASSLLQGAGYNEQFF TGTGCCAGCAGCTTACTTCAGGGGGCGGGATACAATGAGCAGTTCTTC TRBJ2-1 TRBD1 NA TRBV11-3
CASSGLSGYEQFF TGTGCCAGCAGCGGGCTCAGCGGGTATGAGCAGTTCTTC TRBJ2-1 NA NA TRBV5-6
CASSYSLRFNDRGNYGYTF TGTGCCAGCAGTTACTCTCTCCGGTTCAACGACAGGGGAAACTATGGCTACACCTTC TRBJ1-2 TRBD1 NA TRBV6-2/TRBV6-3
CATSRGFLDRREAFF TGTGCCACCAGCAGAGGGTTCCTGGACAGACGCGAAGCTTTCTTT TRBJ1-1 NA NA TRBV15